The 28 T cell receptor beta chains reported below all come from one sample, sequenced in a study of post-analysis software for immune sequencing data. Study-wide findings and caveats: TRBV5-6, TRBV5-1 and TRBV20-1 belonged to a set of a few TRBV segments that were more frequent in patients than controls.

Every TCR beta cDNA library bore unique molecular identifiers. TCRdb redid the calling of the PCR reads with MiXCR, one entry per CDR3 protein. The data contain almost 700,000 distinct CDR3 sequences, around 64% of them singletons. The antigens for these receptors are not known. The sequencing input was blood. These receptors were collected from a girl aged 2 to 10 with multiple sclerosis.

The rearrangement links TRBV6-6 to TRBJ2-3; 8 nucleotides match TRBD2. Germline V CDR1 and CDR2: MNHNY, SVGAGI (reference sequence). The ends lost 6 bases at V and 4 bases at J; junction bases unmatched: 9. The CDR3 extends over 15 amino acids. The CDR3, as DNA: TGTGCCAGCAGCCTCGGGGGGGCCTCCCCAGATACGCAGTATTTT. Amino acid sequence: CASSLGGASPDTQYF.

This clonotype was recorded once. This chain connects TRBV6-1 to TRBJ1-5; tentatively, D is TRBD1 (5 bases). Trimming cost V 9 bases and J 5 bases, with 14 bases left between them. The germline V gene encodes CDR1 MNHNS and CDR2 SASEGT. This CDR3 region has 13 residues. CDR3 residues: CASRDAYDQPQHF. CDR3 sequence (DNA): TGTGCCAGTAGGGACGCCTACGATCAGCCCCAGCATTTT.

The chain has TRBV3-1 and TRBJ2-7, with D tentatively TRBD2 (5 bases). Trimming stripped 1 base from V and 0 bases from J, with 7 bases between. The germline V gene encodes CDR1 LGHDT and CDR2 YNNKEL (reference sequence). The CDR3 has 14 amino acids. CDR3 DNA sequence: TGTGCCAGCAGCCAAGGCCGGGACTCCTACGAGCAGTACTTC. It encodes CASSQGRDSYEQYF.

The chain has TRBV7-9 and TRBJ2-5; perhaps TRBD1 as D (6 bases). CDR3 size: 14 residues. Looked up from germline, CDR1 is SEHNR and CDR2 is FQNEAQ (reference sequence). With 4 bases removed from V and 0 bases from J, the gap between germline ends came to 9 bases. As DNA, the CDR3 is TGTGCCAGCAGCTCCGGGACACACCAAGAGACCCAGTACTTC. This translates into CASSSGTHQETQYF.

The chain couples TRBV7-6 to TRBJ2-1, with 8 bases matching TRBD1. The V segment lost 6 bases and the J segment 2 bases; nucleotides outside the gene matches: 9. Germline V gives CDR1 SGHVS, CDR2 FNYEAQ. The length of the CDR3 is 16 residues. The CDR3 nucleotides are TGTGCCAGCAGTAAATCAGGGGGCGAACCCTACAATGAGCAGTTCTTC. It translates to CASSKSGGEPYNEQFF.

The V call is TRBV29-1, the J call TRBJ2-5; 8 positions agree with TRBD1. Germline assignment: CDR1 SQVTM and CDR2 ANQGSEA. Trimming took 5 bases from V and 4 from J; bases not matched to a gene: 6. This CDR3 has 13 amino acids. CDR3 DNA sequence: TGCAGCGTTTGCCAGGGGGCCCGAGAGACCCAGTACTTC. It is translated as CSVCQGARETQYF.

The chain combines TRBV20-1 with TRBJ2-7; TRBD2 matches at 8 bases. Per germline, CDR1 DFQATT and CDR2 SNEGSKA (reference sequence). The V and J ends lost 0 bases and 4 bases, in that order; junction bases with no gene match: 2. The length of the CDR3 is 13 residues. This chain's CDR3 is CSARDSSGYEQYF. The CDR3 nucleotides are TGCAGTGCTAGAGATTCTAGCGGGTACGAGCAGTACTTC.

The chain employs TRBV28 and TRBJ1-5; 9 bases fit TRBD1. The CDR3 totals 16 residues. Trimming at V came to 5 bases and at J to 7 bases, leaving 12 bases not matched to a gene. CDR1 MDHEN and CDR2 SYDVKM come from the germline V gene. The CDR3 nucleotides read TGTGCCAGCAGTCTTCCGTCCGGGACAGGGTCGCAGCCCCAGCATTTT. It encodes CASSLPSGTGSQPQHF.

The chain employs TRBV13 and TRBJ2-1; D not resolved. The length of the CDR3 is 12 residues. V lost 5 bases to trimming and J lost 8 bases, with 10 bases between them. The V gene's germline CDR1 is PRHDT and CDR2 FYEKMQ (reference sequence). The CDR3 sequence is CASSTRIDEQFF. CDR3 coding DNA: TGTGCCAGCAGCACCAGAATCGATGAGCAGTTCTTC.

The chain couples TRBV11-3 to TRBJ2-1; D is unclear. Germline loops: CDR1 SGHNT, CDR2 YENEEA. Trimming removed 0 bases at V and 0 bases at J, with 9 bases between. The CDR3 spans 16 residues. The chain's CDR3 is CASSLEGLSSYNEQFF. Here the CDR3 DNA reads TGTGCCAGCAGCTTAGAGGGCCTGAGCTCCTACAATGAGCAGTTCTTC.

This chain uses TRBV6-6 with TRBJ1-5; D is perhaps TRBD1 (5 bases). V was shortened by 6 bases and J by 7 bases, with 22 bases between the two germline ends. The CDR3 contains 16 residues. Germline assignment: CDR1 MNHNY and CDR2 SVGAGI (reference sequence). The CDR3 DNA reads TGTGCCAGCAGCCTACGGAGAACGGGGGAAGTCCAGCCCCAGCATTTT. This encodes CASSLRRTGEVQPQHF.

This clonotype has a handful of counts. Written as DNA, the CDR3 is TGCAGCGGACTTACAGGGGCCTACTACAATGAGCAGTTCTTC. Its protein is CSGLTGAYYNEQFF. The J gene is TRBJ2-1, the V gene TRBV29-1, with 7 bases aligning to TRBD1. The CDR3 is 14 amino acids. J lost 3 bases, V lost 7 bases, and 9 bases had no gene match. Germline V gives CDR1 SQVTM, CDR2 ANQGSEA.

The J gene is TRBJ1-2, the V gene TRBV4-3; 7 positions match TRBD1. Germline CDR1 reads LGHNA; CDR2 reads YSLEER. V trimming: 1 base; J trimming: 4 bases; junction bases outside the gene matches: 6. The CDR3 is 15 residues long. This CDR3 reads CASSQAGQAIYGYTF. CDR3 nucleotide sequence: TGCGCCAGCAGCCAAGCAGGACAGGCCATCTATGGCTACACCTTC.

The chain carries TRBV5-1 and TRBJ2-7, with 10 bases matching TRBD2. CDR1 is SGHRS and CDR2 is YFSETQ in the germline V gene. This CDR3 is built from 15 residues. With V trimmed by 1 base and J by 7 bases, 8 bases remained unmatched. The CDR3 bases are TGCGCCAGCAGCTTGTTTGGACTAGCGGATTGGGAGCAGTACTTC. This gives the protein CASSLFGLADWEQYF. The variable domain in full, with the rest retrieved from reference TRBV5-1 and TRBJ2-7, is KAGVTQTPRYLIKTRGQQVTLSCSPISGHRSVSWYQQTPGQGLQFLFEYFSETQRNKGNFPGRFSGRQFSNSRSEMNVSTLELGDSALYLCASSLFGLADWEQYFGPGTRLTVT.

The chain combines TRBV5-1 with TRBJ2-7; TRBD1 matches 9 bases. CDR1 is SGHRS, CDR2 YFSETQ, per germline. CDR3 length equals 14 residues. V shed 7 bases and J 5 bases; nucleotides not matched to a gene: 10. CDR3 sequence: CASGPGTGKHEQYF. The CDR3 DNA follows: TGCGCCAGCGGCCCTGGGACAGGGAAACACGAGCAGTACTTC. Complete variable domain (other parts from reference TRBV5-1 and TRBJ2-7): KAGVTQTPRYLIKTRGQQVTLSCSPISGHRSVSWYQQTPGQGLQFLFEYFSETQRNKGNFPGRFSGRQFSNSRSEMNVSTLELGDSALYLCASGPGTGKHEQYFGPGTRLTVT.

This chain joins TRBV6-1 and TRBJ1-2, with 8 bases that match TRBD1. V trimming: 1 base; J trimming: 7 bases; junction bases outside the gene matches: 5. CDR3 length equals 14 residues. In germline, CDR1 is MNHNS, CDR2 SASEGT. The CDR3 DNA reads TGTGCCAGCAGTGAAGTATGGGACAGGTTTGGCTACACCTTC. Translating it yields CASSEVWDRFGYTF.

The chain uses TRBV7-2 and TRBJ2-1; possibly TRBD1 for D (5 bases). Germline loops: CDR1 SGHTA, CDR2 FQGNSA. This CDR3 has 14 amino acids. V was trimmed by 4 bases and J by 6 bases, leaving 13 bases between them. The CDR3 loop is CASSSQGDSNEQFF. Written as DNA, the CDR3 is TGTGCCAGCAGCTCGCAGGGCGACTCCAATGAGCAGTTCTTC.

The chain uses TRBV12-3 or TRBV12-4 and TRBJ2-1; 13 positions match TRBD2. This CDR3 is 17 amino acids long. The trim removed 6 bases at V and 5 bases at J, leaving 10 bases unmatched. The CDR3, as DNA: TGTGCCAGCAGCGGACTAGCGGGAGTTCCTTTCAACAATGAGCAGTTCTTC. This codes for CASSGLAGVPFNNEQFF.

The genes are TRBV4-2 and TRBJ2-4; D might be TRBD1 (5 bases). Germline CDR1 is LGHNA and CDR2 is YNFKEQ. This CDR3 spans 13 amino acids. V was cut by 11 bases and J by 5 bases, with 16 bases left in between. The CDR3 coding sequence is TGTGCCGCCTGCAACAGGTCTGAAAACATTCAGTACTTC. Protein: CAACNRSENIQYF.

This sequence joins TRBV10-3 and TRBJ2-7; TRBD1 matches at 8 bases. The J segment lost 2 bases and the V segment lost 6 bases, leaving 9 bases of the junction unmatched. The germline V gene has CDR1 ENHRY and CDR2 SYGVKD. The CDR3 consists of 15 residues. CDR3 DNA sequence: TGTGCCATCAGGAGCTCCCTGACAGGGGCCTACGAGCAGTACTTC. This sequence encodes CAIRSSLTGAYEQYF.

Here the CDR3 DNA reads TGCGCCAGCAGCTTGCACGCACAGACTGGGGGTACGAATGAGCAGTTCTTC. Protein product: CASSLHAQTGGTNEQFF. The chain recombines TRBV5-1 with TRBJ2-1, with D perhaps being TRBD1 or TRBD2 (5 bases each). Trimming pared 1 base from V and 7 bases from J, leaving 21 bases between. Per the germline V gene, CDR1 is SGHRS and CDR2 is YFSETQ. The CDR3 consists of 17 residues. Based on the CDR3 plus reference TRBV5-1 and TRBJ2-1, the full variable domain is KAGVTQTPRYLIKTRGQQVTLSCSPISGHRSVSWYQQTPGQGLQFLFEYFSETQRNKGNFPGRFSGRQFSNSRSEMNVSTLELGDSALYLCASSLHAQTGGTNEQFFGPGTRLTVL.

CDR3 nucleotides: TGCGCCAGTGGACTAGCGGGAAGCACAGATACGCAGTATTTT. Translated, it gives CASGLAGSTDTQYF. The rearrangement uses TRBV5-1 and TRBJ2-3; 12 bases line up with TRBD2. Germline V gene lookup returns CDR1 SGHRS and CDR2 YFSETQ. The CDR3 covers 14 residues. Germline trimming cut 8 bases from V and 0 bases from J; bases unmatched to any gene: 1.

The chain uses TRBV6-6 and TRBJ1-2; TRBD1 matches at 7 bases. The CDR3 has 13 amino acids. Germline trimming cut 8 bases from V and 6 bases from J; bases unmatched to any gene: 9. CDR1 is MNHNY, CDR2 SVGAGI, per germline (reference sequence). The CDR3 coding sequence is TGTGCCAGCTCCAGGGGGGTGGAAGATGGCTACACCTTC. Translating gives CASSRGVEDGYTF.

This chain joins TRBV6-2 or TRBV6-3 and TRBJ2-1; the D gene is possibly TRBD1 (5 bases). This CDR3 contains 12 residues. The V gene's germline CDR1 is MNHEY and CDR2 SVGEGT. V lost 7 bases, J lost 8 bases, and 12 bases lay in between. CDR3 sequence: CASNTLGDEQFF. The CDR3 DNA is TGTGCCAGCAATACTTTAGGGGATGAGCAGTTCTTC.

The genes are TRBV6-6 and TRBJ2-2; D is unresolved. CDR1 MNHNY and CDR2 SVGAGI come from the germline V gene (reference sequence). V lost 7 bases, J lost 4 bases, and 7 bases lay in between. The CDR3 covers 12 residues. The CDR3 region has the DNA TGTGCCAGCAAGTGGGGCACCGGGGAGCTGTTTTTT. Residues: CASKWGTGELFF.

This sequence joins TRBV20-1 and TRBJ2-1, with TRBD2 matching 10 bases. This CDR3 comprises 15 residues. With V trimmed by 5 bases and J by 5 bases, 9 bases remained unmatched. Germline lookup yields CDR1 DFQATT and CDR2 SNEGSKA (reference sequence). The DNA of the CDR3 is TGCAGTGCTGCAGCCGGGACTAGCGTGAACAATGAGCAGTTCTTC. This codes for CSAAAGTSVNNEQFF.

In DNA, the CDR3 is TGCAGTGCTATAGCGGGAGAAGTCTACAATGAGCAGTTCTTC. This codes for CSAIAGEVYNEQFF. The V gene is TRBV20-1, the J gene TRBJ2-1; TRBD2 matches 9 bases. This CDR3 has 14 residues. Germline V gene data show CDR1 as DFQATT and CDR2 as SNEGSKA (reference sequence). The V and J ends lost 4 bases and 3 bases, in that order; junction bases with no gene match: 4.

This clonotype appeared a few times. J is TRBJ1-1 and V is TRBV11-3; D unclear. The CDR3 is 13 amino acids. The germline V and J ends were trimmed by 0 bases and 7 bases, with 9 bases remaining between them. Germline CDR1 is SGHNT and CDR2 is YENEEA. DNA of the CDR3: TGTGCCAGCAGCTTAGATGCCGGGGTTGAAGCTTTCTTT. Its translation is CASSLDAGVEAFF. Looking up the rest from reference TRBV11-3 and TRBJ1-1 gives the full variable domain: EAGVVQSPRYKIIEKKQPVAFWCNPISGHNTLYWYLQNLGQGPELLIRYENEEAVDDSQLPKDRFSAERLKGVDSTLKIQPAELGDSAVYLCASSLDAGVEAFFGQGTRLTVV.